This T cell receptor beta chain was sequenced during a study of CXCR3-negative and CXCR3-positive naive CD8 T cells. Overall study context: The libraries yielded roughly 130 million TRB reads, about 1.5 +/- 0.3 million each.

Turning to this clonotype: The antigen is unknown.

UMI-labeled 5' RACE TRB cDNA libraries were prepared from the cells. TCRdb reworked the 5' RACE reads into one entry per CDR3 protein, no DNA. Here the sample table reports about 89,000 distinct CDR3 sequences. The CDR3 consists of 12 residues. The germline V gene has CDR1 MNHNY and CDR2 SVGAGI (reference sequence). Whole-study findings and limits: Both naive subsets showed comparably high diversity, and memory CD8+ cells showed much lower diversity. Naive CXCR3-positive cells had TRB CDR3s more hydrophobic than those of CXCR3-negative naive cells.

This chain connects TRBV6-6 to TRBJ2-2. Sequenced material: naive CXCR3+ CD8+ T cells from blood. The subset here: CD45RO-CCR7+CD27+CD95- naive CD8+ T cells expressing CXCR3 (TNR3+). The sequence was obtained from a human donor in good health. Some clones in this sample may be carry-over from other donors' samples. The CDR3 here is CASSEDSGELFF.